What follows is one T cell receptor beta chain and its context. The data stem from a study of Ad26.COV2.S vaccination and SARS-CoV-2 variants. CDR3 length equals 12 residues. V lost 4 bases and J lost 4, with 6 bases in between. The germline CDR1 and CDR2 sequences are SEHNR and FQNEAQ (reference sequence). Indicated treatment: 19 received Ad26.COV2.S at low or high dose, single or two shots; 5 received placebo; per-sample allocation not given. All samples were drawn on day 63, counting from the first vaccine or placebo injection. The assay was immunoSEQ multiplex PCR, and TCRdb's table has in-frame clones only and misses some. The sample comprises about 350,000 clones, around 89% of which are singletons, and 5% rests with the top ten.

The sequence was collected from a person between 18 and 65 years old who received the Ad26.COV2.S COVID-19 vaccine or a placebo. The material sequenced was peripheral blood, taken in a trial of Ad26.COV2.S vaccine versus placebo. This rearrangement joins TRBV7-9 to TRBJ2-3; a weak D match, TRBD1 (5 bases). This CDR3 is CASSWGSDTQYF. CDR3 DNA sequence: TGTGCCAGCAGCTGGGGCTCAGATACGCAGTATTTT.